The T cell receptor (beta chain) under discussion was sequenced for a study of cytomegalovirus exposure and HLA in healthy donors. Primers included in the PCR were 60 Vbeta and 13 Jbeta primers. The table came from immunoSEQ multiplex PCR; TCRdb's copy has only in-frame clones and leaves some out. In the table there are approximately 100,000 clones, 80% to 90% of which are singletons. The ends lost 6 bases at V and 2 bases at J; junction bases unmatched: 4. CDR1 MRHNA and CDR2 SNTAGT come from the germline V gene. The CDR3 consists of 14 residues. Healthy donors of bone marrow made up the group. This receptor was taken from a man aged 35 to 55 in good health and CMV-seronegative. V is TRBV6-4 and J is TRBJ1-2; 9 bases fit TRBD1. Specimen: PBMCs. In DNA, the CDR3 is TGTGCCAGCAGCTCACAGGGGGCGAACTATGGCTACACCTTC. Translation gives CASSSQGANYGYTF.